A selection of T cell receptor beta chains follows, all from one sample in a study. TCRdb processed the reads anew with MiXCR; each CDR3 protein has one entry. The sample's table shows some 15 distinct CDR3 sequences. Input material: CD8+ T cells (not recorded whether cultured). These TCRs come from a male donor. Both conserved end residues are trimmed from each CDR3. A D gene is named only where the DNA matches it firmly.

j_call v_call d_call cdr3_aa
TRBJ2-7 TRBV4-1 - ASSQADRDTYEQY
TRBJ2-1 TRBV12-5 - ASGWGEQF